This T cell receptor (beta chain) was documented in a study of T-cell memory formation after mild COVID-19. Study outcomes and limitations: Clones that contracted from day 15 to 85 were balanced CD4/CD8, while later expanders leaned CD4+.

A word on this clonotype: Its antigen remains unknown.

The authors produced TCR alpha and TCR beta cDNA libraries with sample barcodes and UMIs by 5'RACE using constant-segment primers. TCRdb used MiXCR to reprocess the 5' RACE reads, holding one entry per CDR3 protein. The sample lists fewer than 350,000 distinct CDR3 sequences; more than 13% were seen once. The ends were cut back, 7 bases at V and 7 bases at J, with 7 bases in the middle. The CDR3 runs 10 residues. CDR1 DFQATT and CDR2 SNEGSKA come from the germline V gene (reference sequence). Sample: PBMCs or a T cell subset sorted from them (not recorded which). V is TRBV20-1 and J is TRBJ2-2; D is unresolved. This TCR came from a man between 18 and 35 years old who had mild COVID-19 (a few samples of this study predate the infection). Cell type and time point are not known. The chain's CDR3 is CSDGHGELFF. CDR3 DNA: TGCAGTGACGGGCACGGGGAGCTGTTTTTT.